The 23 T cell receptor beta chains listed next were all sequenced from one sample in a study of blood T cell repertoires in COVID-19. Generated by immunoSEQ multiplex PCR, the TCRdb table keeps only in-frame clones and is missing some. Here the sample spans roughly 250,000 clones, 75% to 95% being singletons. The sample consisted of PBMCs or T cells enriched from blood (not recorded which). The receptors were sampled from a woman younger than 30 who had recovered from COVID-19.

The chain combines TRBV7-3 with TRBJ2-7; 9 bases fit TRBD1. The CDR3 loop spans 14 amino acids. Germline CDR1 SGHTA, CDR2 FQGTGA. J gave up 2 bases and V 5 bases, and 4 bases lay outside the gene matches. This chain's CDR3 is CASSPGQGPYEQYF. The CDR3 bases are TGTGCCAGCAGCCCGGGACAGGGACCCTACGAGCAGTACTTC.

V and J are TRBV7-6 and TRBJ1-5; perhaps TRBD1 as D (5 bases). The V gene's germline CDR1 is SGHVS and CDR2 FNYEAQ. V shed 0 bases and J shed 4 bases, with 10 bases lying between them. CDR3 length: 15 residues. In DNA, the CDR3 is TGTGCCAGCAGCTTAGCAGGGGCTGGAAATCAGCCCCAGCATTTT. It is translated as CASSLAGAGNQPQHF.

J is TRBJ2-1 and V is TRBV5-1, with D tentatively TRBD1 (5 bases). This CDR3 region has 14 residues. Trimming pared 0 bases from V and 9 bases from J, leaving 13 bases between. Germline V gene lookup returns CDR1 SGHRS and CDR2 YFSETQ. The CDR3 nucleotides read TGCGCCAGCAGCTTGGGCAGGGCAGATCGTGAGCAGTTCTTC. This sequence encodes CASSLGRADREQFF.

V usage is TRBV5-6 and J usage is TRBJ2-7; D perhaps matches TRBD1 (6 bases). CDR3 length equals 14 residues. Germline lookup yields CDR1 SGHDT and CDR2 YYEEEE. Trimming shortened V by 2 bases and J by 2 bases, and 11 bases separated the two germline ends. CDR3 sequence (DNA): TGTGCCAGCAGCTTACGGACAGTAACCTACGAGCAGTACTTC. Protein product: CASSLRTVTYEQYF. Together with reference TRBV5-6 and TRBJ2-7, the CDR3 gives the full variable domain: DAGVTQSPTHLIKTRGQQVTLRCSPKSGHDTVSWYQQALGQGPQFIFQYYEEEERQRGNFPDRFSGHQFPNYSSELNVNALLLGDSALYLCASSLRTVTYEQYFGPGTRLTVT.

V gene TRBV28 combines with J gene TRBJ2-1, with a possible D match to TRBD1 (5 bases). The V end was cut by 7 bases, the J end by 13 bases, with 23 bases between. The CDR3 loop spans 14 amino acids. Germline V CDR1 and CDR2: MDHEN, SYDVKM. The CDR3 here is CASKKYRTSFGQFF. The CDR3, as DNA: TGTGCCAGCAAAAAATACAGGACATCTTTCGGCCAGTTCTTC.

J is TRBJ2-7 and V is TRBV11-3; D is unclear. V lost 0 bases, J lost 5 bases, and 8 bases lay in between. The CDR3 is made up of 13 amino acids. CDR1 and CDR2 (germline): SGHNT, YENEEA. The DNA of the CDR3 is TGTGCCAGCAGCTTAGAGCGGCCGGACGAGCAGTACTTC. Translated, it gives CASSLERPDEQYF.

V usage is TRBV6-5 and J usage is TRBJ2-2; 10 nucleotides align to TRBD1. The CDR3 loop spans 15 amino acids. From germline, CDR1 is MNHEY and CDR2 SVGAGI. J lost 5 bases, V lost 7 bases, and 7 bases had no gene match. Here the CDR3 reads CASNRQGAWTGELFF. The DNA of the CDR3 is TGTGCCAGCAATCGACAGGGGGCCTGGACCGGGGAGCTGTTTTTT.

This clone was seen once. The chain recombines TRBV4-3 with TRBJ1-2; D ambiguous. V dropped 3 bases and J dropped 8 bases, with 10 bases sitting between them. The CDR3 has 12 amino acids. CDR1 is LGHNA and CDR2 is YSLEER in the germline V gene. The CDR3 loop reads CASSHASGGYTF. In DNA, the CDR3 is TGCGCCAGCAGCCATGCCTCGGGGGGCTACACCTTC.

CDR3 DNA: TGCGCCAGTACAACAGGGGGCTTCACAGATACGCAGTATTTT. It codes for CASTTGGFTDTQYF. The chain recombines TRBV5-1 with TRBJ2-3; 9 positions match TRBD1. CDR3 size: 14 residues. J was trimmed by 2 bases and V by 8 bases; bases with no gene match: 6. The V gene's germline CDR1 is SGHRS and CDR2 YFSETQ.

The chain carries TRBV10-3 and TRBJ2-1; possibly TRBD2 for D (6 bases). The CDR3 contains 13 residues. V was clipped by 10 bases and J by 4 bases, with 14 bases between them. Germline V gene lookup returns CDR1 ENHRY and CDR2 SYGVKD. CDR3 nucleotides: TGTGCCACCAGAGGCGGGGATTACAATGAGCAGTTCTTC. It is translated as CATRGGDYNEQFF.

The chain carries TRBV27 and TRBJ2-1; TRBD2 might be the D (6 bases). Germline assignment: CDR1 MNHEY and CDR2 SMNVEV (reference sequence). V lost 6 bases and J 9 bases, leaving 15 bases between the germline ends. The CDR3 contains 13 residues. CDR3 protein: CASSGSIGSEQFF. CDR3 DNA: TGTGCCAGCAGCGGGAGTATAGGTAGTGAGCAGTTCTTC.

The chain combines TRBV6-4 with TRBJ2-1, with a tentative D call TRBD2 (6 bases). Germline assignment: CDR1 MRHNA and CDR2 SNTAGT. V shed 6 bases and J shed 7 bases, with 19 bases lying between them. The CDR3 extends over 15 amino acids. The CDR3 DNA reads TGTGCCAGCAGCCGAACGGGGGAGCCGGGGAATGAGCAGTTCTTC. This encodes CASSRTGEPGNEQFF.

The chain joins TRBV9 to TRBJ2-5, with D possibly TRBD1 on 5 matching bases. Germline values: CDR1 SGDLS, CDR2 YYNGEE. The CDR3 spans 15 residues. V was pared by 4 bases and J by 3 bases, with 16 bases between. DNA of the CDR3: TGTGCCAGCAGCCCGACTGAAATAGGGGAAGAGACCCAGTACTTC. Translating it yields CASSPTEIGEETQYF. The entire variable domain, with the rest obtained from reference TRBV9 and TRBJ2-5, is as follows: DSGVTQTPKHLITATGQRVTLRCSPRSGDLSVYWYQQSLDQGLQFLIQYYNGEERAKGNILERFSAQQFPDLHSELNLSSLELGDSALYFCASSPTEIGEETQYFGPGTRLLVL.

V and J are TRBV4-1 and TRBJ1-5; D is perhaps TRBD1 (6 bases). V lost 2 bases, J lost 5 bases, and 16 bases lay in between. This CDR3 comprises 16 residues. The germline gives CDR1 MGHRA, CDR2 YSYEKL. The CDR3 sequence is CASSQPVRGADQPQHF. In nucleotides, the CDR3 is TGCGCCAGCAGCCAACCGGTCAGGGGCGCGGATCAGCCCCAGCATTTT.

Here the CDR3 DNA reads TGTGCCAGTAGTAGAGGATATGGCTACACCTTC. This translates into CASSRGYGYTF. This rearrangement joins TRBV19 to TRBJ1-2, with D unresolved. Germline CDR1 is LNHDA and CDR2 is SQIVND (reference sequence). The V end was cut by 4 bases, the J end by 5 bases, with 5 bases between. The CDR3 is 11 residues long.

The J gene is TRBJ2-4, the V gene TRBV2; the match to TRBD1 covers 8 bases. CDR1 is SNHLY and CDR2 is FYNNEI in the germline V gene. Trimming at V came to 7 bases and at J to 0 bases, leaving 5 bases not matched to a gene. The CDR3 sequence is 15 residues long. CDR3 loop: CASNDRGLAKNIQYF. For the CDR3, the DNA is TGTGCCAGCAACGACAGGGGATTAGCCAAAAACATTCAGTACTTC.

The chain uses TRBV19 and TRBJ1-1; 8 bases agree with TRBD1. V lost 6 bases and J lost 5; bases outside the gene matches: 14. This CDR3 comprises 16 residues. Germline loops: CDR1 LNHDA, CDR2 SQIVND (reference sequence). CDR3: CASSRDRGRTRTEAFF. Here the CDR3 DNA reads TGTGCCAGTAGCCGAGACAGGGGCCGAACAAGAACTGAAGCTTTCTTT.

The J gene is TRBJ2-4, the V gene TRBV6-1, with 10 bases fitting TRBD2. With 2 bases clipped from V and 0 bases from J, the junction kept 10 bases outside the gene matches. CDR3 length: 19 amino acids. Germline CDR1 and CDR2: MNHNS and SASEGT. CDR3 nucleotides: TGTGCCAGCAGTGAAACAAATATACTAGCGGGACTAGCCAAAAACATTCAGTACTTC. Its protein product is CASSETNILAGLAKNIQYF.

The chain couples TRBV7-9 to TRBJ2-7; the match to TRBD1 covers 11 bases. The CDR3 loop spans 15 amino acids. V lost 7 bases and J lost 0; bases outside the gene matches: 5. Germline CDR1 reads SEHNR; CDR2 reads FQNEAQ (reference sequence). CDR3 sequence (DNA): TGTGCCAGCACAGCCGGGACAGGGGGCTCCTACGAGCAGTACTTC. It translates to CASTAGTGGSYEQYF.

The chain joins TRBV9 to TRBJ2-5; D possibly corresponds to TRBD1 (5 bases). The CDR3 has 15 residues. V gave up 0 bases and J gave up 1 base, with 10 bases separating them. Germline assignment: CDR1 SGDLS and CDR2 YYNGEE. The CDR3 reads CASSVGPGPQETQYF. Here the CDR3 DNA reads TGTGCCAGCAGCGTAGGCCCAGGGCCCCAAGAGACCCAGTACTTC.

This chain uses TRBV27 with TRBJ2-5, with TRBD2 identical over 10 bases. There are 13 residues in the CDR3. Germline V CDR1 and CDR2: MNHEY, SMNVEV (reference sequence). The junction had 1 base not matched to a gene; V was cut back by 9 bases and J by 0 bases. As DNA, the CDR3 is TGTGCCAGTACTAGCGGGGACCAAGAGACCCAGTACTTC. Residues: CASTSGDQETQYF.

The chain links TRBV29-1 to TRBJ1-1; 7 bases are shared with TRBD1. Unmatched junction bases numbered 13, after V lost 4 bases and J lost 8 bases. The germline CDR1 and CDR2 sequences are SQVTM and ANQGSEA. This CDR3 spans 14 amino acids. CDR3 coding DNA: TGCAGCGTTGTCCCCACAGGAGTCAGGGGGGAAGCTTTCTTT. Residues: CSVVPTGVRGEAFF.

The V call is TRBV11-2, the J call TRBJ2-5, with D perhaps matching TRBD2 (5 bases). V lost 5 bases to trimming and J lost 4 bases, with 14 bases between them. The CDR3 sequence is 14 residues long. Germline-derived CDR1 and CDR2 are SGHAT and FQNNGV. In DNA form, the CDR3 reads TGTGCCAGCAGCGCTTACGGGGTCCTAGAGACCCAGTACTTC. Protein: CASSAYGVLETQYF.